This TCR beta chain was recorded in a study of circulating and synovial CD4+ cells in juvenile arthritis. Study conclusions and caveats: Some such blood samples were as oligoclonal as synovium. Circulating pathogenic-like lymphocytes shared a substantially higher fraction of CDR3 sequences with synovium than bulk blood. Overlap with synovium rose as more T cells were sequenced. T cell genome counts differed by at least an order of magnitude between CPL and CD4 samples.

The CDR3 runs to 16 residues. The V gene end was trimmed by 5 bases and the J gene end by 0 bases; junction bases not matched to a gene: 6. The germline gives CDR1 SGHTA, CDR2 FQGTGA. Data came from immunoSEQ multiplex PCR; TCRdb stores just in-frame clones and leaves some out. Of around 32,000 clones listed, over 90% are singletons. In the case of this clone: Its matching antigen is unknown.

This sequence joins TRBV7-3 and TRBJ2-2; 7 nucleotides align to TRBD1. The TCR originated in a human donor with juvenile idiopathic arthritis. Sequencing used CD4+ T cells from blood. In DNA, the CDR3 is TGTGCCAGCAGCCCTCAGACAGGGTCGAACACCGGGGAGCTGTTTTTT. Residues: CASSPQTGSNTGELFF. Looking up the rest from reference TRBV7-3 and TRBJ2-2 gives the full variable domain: GAGVSQTPSNKVTEKGKYVELRCDPISGHTALYWYRQSLGQGPEFLIYFQGTGAADDSGLPNDRFFAVRPEGSVSTLKIQRTERGDSAVYLCASSPQTGSNTGELFFGEGSRLTVL.